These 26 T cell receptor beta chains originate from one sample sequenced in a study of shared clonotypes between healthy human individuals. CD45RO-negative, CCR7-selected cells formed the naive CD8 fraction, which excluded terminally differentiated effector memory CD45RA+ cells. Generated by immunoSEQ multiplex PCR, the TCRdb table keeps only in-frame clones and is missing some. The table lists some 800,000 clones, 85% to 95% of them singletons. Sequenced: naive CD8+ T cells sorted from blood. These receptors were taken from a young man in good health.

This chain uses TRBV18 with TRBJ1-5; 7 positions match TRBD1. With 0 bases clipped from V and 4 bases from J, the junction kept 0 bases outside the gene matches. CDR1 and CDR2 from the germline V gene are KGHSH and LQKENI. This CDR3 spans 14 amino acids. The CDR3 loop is CASSPPGQNQPQHF. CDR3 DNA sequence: TGTGCCAGCTCACCACCGGGACAGAATCAGCCCCAGCATTTT.

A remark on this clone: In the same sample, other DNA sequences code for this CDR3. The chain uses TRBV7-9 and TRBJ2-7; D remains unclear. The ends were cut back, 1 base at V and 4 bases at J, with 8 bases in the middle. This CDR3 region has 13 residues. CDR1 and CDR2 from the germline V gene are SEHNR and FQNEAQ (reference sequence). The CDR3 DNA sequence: TGTGCCAGCAGCTTAGTAGGCAGGTACGAGCAGTACTTC. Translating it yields CASSLVGRYEQYF.

CDR3 DNA sequence: TGCAGCGTCGGGGACGACTACGAGCAGTACTTC. Translation gives CSVGDDYEQYF. The J gene is TRBJ2-7, the V gene TRBV29-1; D possibly matches TRBD1 or TRBD2 (5 bases each). The germline CDR1 and CDR2 sequences are SQVTM and ANQGSEA. V lost 6 bases and J 3 bases, leaving 9 bases between the germline ends. The CDR3 length is 11 residues.

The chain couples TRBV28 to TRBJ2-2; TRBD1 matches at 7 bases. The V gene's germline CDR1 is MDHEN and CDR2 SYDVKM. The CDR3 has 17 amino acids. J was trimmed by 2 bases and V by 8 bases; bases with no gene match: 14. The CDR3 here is CASAHLTGTVNTGELFF. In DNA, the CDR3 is TGTGCCAGCGCACACCTAACCGGGACAGTAAACACCGGGGAGCTGTTTTTT.

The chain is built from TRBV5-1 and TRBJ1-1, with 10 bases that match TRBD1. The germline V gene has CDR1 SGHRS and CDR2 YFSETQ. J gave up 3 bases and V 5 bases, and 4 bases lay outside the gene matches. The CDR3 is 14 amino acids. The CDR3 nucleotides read TGCGCCAGCAGTCCCGGGACAGGGGACACTGAAGCTTTCTTT. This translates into CASSPGTGDTEAFF.

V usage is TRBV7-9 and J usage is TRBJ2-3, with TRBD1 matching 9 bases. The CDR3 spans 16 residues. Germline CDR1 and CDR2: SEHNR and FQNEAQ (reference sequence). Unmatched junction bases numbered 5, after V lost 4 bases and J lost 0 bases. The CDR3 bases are TGTGCCAGCAGCTACCGACAGGGGGAGAGCACAGATACGCAGTATTTT. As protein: CASSYRQGESTDTQYF.

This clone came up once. CDR3 in DNA: TGTGCTAGTGGTGTCACGGGTGCAGGACAAAGTCGGGCCAACGTCCTGACTTTC. Its protein product is CASGVTGAGQSRANVLTF. The chain is built from TRBV12-5 and TRBJ2-6, with D possibly being TRBD1 (5 bases). Trimming shortened V by 5 bases and J by 5 bases, and 22 bases separated the two germline ends. Per the germline V gene, CDR1 is LGHNT and CDR2 is FRNRAP. This CDR3 region has 18 residues.

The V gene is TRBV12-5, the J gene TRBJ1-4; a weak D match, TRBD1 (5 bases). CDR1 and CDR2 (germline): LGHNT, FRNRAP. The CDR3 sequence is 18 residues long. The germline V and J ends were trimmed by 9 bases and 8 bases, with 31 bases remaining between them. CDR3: CAREGLPVPWEIGEKLFF. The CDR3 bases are TGTGCTAGGGAGGGACTCCCGGTGCCGTGGGAGATAGGCGAAAAACTGTTTTTT.

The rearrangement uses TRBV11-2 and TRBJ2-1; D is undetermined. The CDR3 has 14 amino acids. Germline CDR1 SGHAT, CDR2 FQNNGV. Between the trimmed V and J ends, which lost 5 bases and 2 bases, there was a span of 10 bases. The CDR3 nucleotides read TGTGCCAGCAGCCCCGGTCGCACCTACAATGAGCAGTTCTTC. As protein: CASSPGRTYNEQFF. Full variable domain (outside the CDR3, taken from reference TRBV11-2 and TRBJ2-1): EAGVAQSPRYKIIEKRQSVAFWCNPISGHATLYWYQQILGQGPKLLIQFQNNGVVDDSQLPKDRFSAERLKGVDSTLKIQPAKLEDSAVYLCASSPGRTYNEQFFGPGTRLTVL.

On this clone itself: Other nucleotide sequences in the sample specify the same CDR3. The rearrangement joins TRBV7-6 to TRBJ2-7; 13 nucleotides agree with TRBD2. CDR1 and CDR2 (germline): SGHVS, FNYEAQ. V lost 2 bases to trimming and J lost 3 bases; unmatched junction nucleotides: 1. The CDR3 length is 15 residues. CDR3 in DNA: TGTGCCAGCAGCTTAAGACTAGCGGGAGGCTACGAGCAGTACTTC. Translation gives CASSLRLAGGYEQYF.

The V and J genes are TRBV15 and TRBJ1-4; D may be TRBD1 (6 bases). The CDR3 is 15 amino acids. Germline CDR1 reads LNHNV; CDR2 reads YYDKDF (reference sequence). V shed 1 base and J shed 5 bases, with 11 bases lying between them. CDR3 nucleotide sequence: TGTGCCACCAGCAGAGGGACAGAGGGGAATGAAAAACTGTTTTTT. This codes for CATSRGTEGNEKLFF.

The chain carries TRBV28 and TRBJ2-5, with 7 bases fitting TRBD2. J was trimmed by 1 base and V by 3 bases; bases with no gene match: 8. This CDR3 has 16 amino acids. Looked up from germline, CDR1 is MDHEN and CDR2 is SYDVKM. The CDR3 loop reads CASSFHPRLAQETQYF. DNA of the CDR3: TGTGCCAGCAGTTTCCATCCTCGACTAGCCCAAGAGACCCAGTACTTC. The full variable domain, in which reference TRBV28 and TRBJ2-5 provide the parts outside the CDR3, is DVKVTQSSRYLVKRTGEKVFLECVQDMDHENMFWYRQDPGLGLRLIYFSYDVKMKEKGDIPEGYSVSREKKERFSLILESASTNQTSMYLCASSFHPRLAQETQYFGPGTRLLVL.

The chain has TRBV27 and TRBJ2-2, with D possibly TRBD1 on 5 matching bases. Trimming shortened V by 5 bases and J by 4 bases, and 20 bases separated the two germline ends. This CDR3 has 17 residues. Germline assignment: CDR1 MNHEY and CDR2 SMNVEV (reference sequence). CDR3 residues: CASSMLTPDRTTGELFF. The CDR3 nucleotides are TGTGCCAGCAGTATGCTCACACCCGACAGAACCACCGGGGAGCTGTTTTTT.

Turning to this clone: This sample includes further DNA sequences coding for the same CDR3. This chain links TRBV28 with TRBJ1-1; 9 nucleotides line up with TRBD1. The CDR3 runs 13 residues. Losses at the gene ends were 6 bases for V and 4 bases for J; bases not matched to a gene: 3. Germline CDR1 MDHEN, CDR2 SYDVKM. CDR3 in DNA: TGTGCCAGCAGCCTGACAGGGGGCACTGAAGCTTTCTTT. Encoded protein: CASSLTGGTEAFF.

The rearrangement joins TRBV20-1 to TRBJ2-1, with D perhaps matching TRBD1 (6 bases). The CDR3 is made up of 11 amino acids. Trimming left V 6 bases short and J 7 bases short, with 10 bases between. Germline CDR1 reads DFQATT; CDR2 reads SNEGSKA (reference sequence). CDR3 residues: CSAFRGNEQFF. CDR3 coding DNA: TGCAGTGCGTTTAGGGGGAATGAGCAGTTCTTC.

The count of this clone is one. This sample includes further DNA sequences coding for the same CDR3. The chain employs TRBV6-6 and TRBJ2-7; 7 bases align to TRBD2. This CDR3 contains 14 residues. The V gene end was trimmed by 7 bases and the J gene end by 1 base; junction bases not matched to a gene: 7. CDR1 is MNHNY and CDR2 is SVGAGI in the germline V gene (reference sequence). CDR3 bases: TGTGCCAGCACCATGTCTAGCGGTTCCTACGAGCAGTACTTC. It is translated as CASTMSSGSYEQYF.

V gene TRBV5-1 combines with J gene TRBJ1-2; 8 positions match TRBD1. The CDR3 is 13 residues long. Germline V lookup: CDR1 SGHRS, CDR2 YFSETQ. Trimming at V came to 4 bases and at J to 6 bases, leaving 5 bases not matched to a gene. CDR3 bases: TGCGCCAGCAGCCAGGGGGACAGGCATGGCTACACCTTC. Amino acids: CASSQGDRHGYTF.

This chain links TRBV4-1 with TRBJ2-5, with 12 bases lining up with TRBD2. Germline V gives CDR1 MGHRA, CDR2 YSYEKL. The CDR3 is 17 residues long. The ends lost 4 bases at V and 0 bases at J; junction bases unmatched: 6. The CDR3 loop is CASSLRTSGDNQETQYF. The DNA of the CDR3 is TGCGCCAGCAGCCTTCGGACTAGCGGGGATAACCAAGAGACCCAGTACTTC.

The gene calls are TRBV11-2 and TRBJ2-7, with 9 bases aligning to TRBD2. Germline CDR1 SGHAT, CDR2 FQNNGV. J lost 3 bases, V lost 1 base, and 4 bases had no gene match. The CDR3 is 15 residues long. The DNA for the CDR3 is TGTGCCAGCAGCTTAGGCCTAGCGGGGTACTACGAGCAGTACTTC. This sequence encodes CASSLGLAGYYEQYF.

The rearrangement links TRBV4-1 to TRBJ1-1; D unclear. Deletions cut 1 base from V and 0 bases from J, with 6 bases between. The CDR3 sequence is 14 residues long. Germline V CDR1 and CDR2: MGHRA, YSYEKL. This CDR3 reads CASSQGDLNTEAFF. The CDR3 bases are TGCGCCAGCAGCCAAGGAGACCTGAACACTGAAGCTTTCTTT.

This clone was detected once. CDR3 residues: CASSQDSVGEQFF. CDR3 bases: TGCGCCAGCAGCCAAGATTCCGTCGGTGAGCAGTTCTTC. The rearrangement uses TRBV4-3 and TRBJ2-1; D not certain. Germline V gene lookup returns CDR1 LGHNA and CDR2 YSLEER. This CDR3 is 13 amino acids long. V lost 0 bases and J 9 bases, leaving 9 bases between the germline ends.

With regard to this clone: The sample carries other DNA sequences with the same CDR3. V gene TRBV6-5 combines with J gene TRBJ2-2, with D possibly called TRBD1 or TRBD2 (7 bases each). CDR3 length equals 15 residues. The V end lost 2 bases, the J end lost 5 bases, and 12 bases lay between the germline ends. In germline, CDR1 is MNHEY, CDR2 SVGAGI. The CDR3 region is CASSYRQGGTGELFF. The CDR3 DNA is TGTGCCAGCAGTTACCGTCAGGGGGGGACCGGGGAGCTGTTTTTT.

The CDR3 DNA follows: TGTGCCAGCAGCCCTGCCGGGGGGGACCCCTACGAGCAGTACTTC. Its protein is CASSPAGGDPYEQYF. The chain couples TRBV7-3 to TRBJ2-7, with 8 bases matching TRBD2. CDR3 length equals 15 residues. Germline V gene lookup returns CDR1 SGHTA and CDR2 FQGTGA. Trimming cost V 5 bases and J 2 bases; bases outside gene matches: 8.

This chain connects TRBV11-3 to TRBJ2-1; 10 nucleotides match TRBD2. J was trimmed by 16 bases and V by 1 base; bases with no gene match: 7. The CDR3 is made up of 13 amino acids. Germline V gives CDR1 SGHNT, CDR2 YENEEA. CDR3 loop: CASSLAASGSQFF. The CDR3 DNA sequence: TGTGCCAGCAGCTTAGCGGCTAGCGGGAGCCAATTCTTC.

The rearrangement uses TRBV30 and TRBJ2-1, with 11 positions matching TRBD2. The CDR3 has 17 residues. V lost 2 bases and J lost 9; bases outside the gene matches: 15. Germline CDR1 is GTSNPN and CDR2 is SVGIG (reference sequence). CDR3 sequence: CAWSRITSGRRGGEQFF. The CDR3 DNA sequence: TGTGCCTGGAGTCGCATCACTAGCGGGAGAAGGGGGGGTGAGCAGTTCTTC.

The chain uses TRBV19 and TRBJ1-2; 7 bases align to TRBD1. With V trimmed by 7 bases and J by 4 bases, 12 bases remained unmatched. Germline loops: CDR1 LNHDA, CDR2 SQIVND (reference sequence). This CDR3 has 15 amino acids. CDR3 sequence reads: CASTPPEGASYGYTF. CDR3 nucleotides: TGTGCCAGTACTCCCCCCGAGGGGGCCTCCTATGGCTACACCTTC.